The 26 T cell receptor beta chains below come from one sample, sequenced in a study of monozygotic twins with inflammatory bowel disease. Following a re-call of the 5' RACE reads, TCRdb has one entry per CDR3 protein and lacks DNA. Here the sample table reports around 140,000 distinct CDR3 sequences. The sample consisted of blood. Receptors originate from a human donor with ulcerative colitis or Crohn's disease, or a healthy co-twin of an affected twin (not recorded which).

The gene calls are TRBV24-1 and TRBJ2-3; checking the TCRdb D call of TRBD1 is not possible without DNA. The CDR3 loop spans 14 amino acids. Germline V gene sequence: CDR1 KGHDR, CDR2 SFDVKD. This CDR3 reads CATSPGGDSDTQYF.

The chain employs TRBV29-1 and TRBJ2-7. Germline lookup yields CDR1 SQVTM and CDR2 ANQGSEA. The CDR3 is made up of 14 amino acids. The CDR3 spells CSVRRHTDPYEQYF.

The J gene is TRBJ1-5, the V gene TRBV20-1; TCRdb's D call of TRBD1 is untestable without DNA. The CDR3 consists of 12 residues. From germline, CDR1 is DFQATT and CDR2 SNEGSKA (reference sequence). This CDR3 reads CSARQGNQPQHF.

This rearrangement joins TRBV6-2 or TRBV6-3 to TRBJ2-3. The CDR3 totals 15 residues. From germline, CDR1 is MNHEY and CDR2 SVGEGT. Here the CDR3 reads CASSPAIGITDTQYF.

This chain connects TRBV20-1 to TRBJ2-3; TCRdb returns TRBD1, unconfirmable since there is no DNA. The CDR3 sequence is 16 residues long. The germline V gene encodes CDR1 DFQATT and CDR2 SNEGSKA (reference sequence). The CDR3 loop is CSARDWPGGFSDTQYF.

The rearrangement uses TRBV20-1 and TRBJ1-6; as DNA is missing, the TRBD1 call by TCRdb cannot be tested. Germline V gene sequence: CDR1 DFQATT, CDR2 SNEGSKA (reference sequence). The CDR3 has 17 amino acids. CDR3 loop: CSAREQDRGPYNSPLHF.

The rearrangement joins TRBV12-3 or TRBV12-4 to TRBJ2-3. This CDR3 has 13 residues. CDR3 residues: CAILGPLGDTQYF.

The chain employs TRBV6-5 and TRBJ2-3; TCRdb calls TRBD1, which cannot be checked without DNA. Germline V gene lookup returns CDR1 MNHEY and CDR2 SVGAGI. The CDR3 is 15 amino acids. CDR3 in amino acids: CASSYLGGSTFPQYF.

This chain uses TRBV5-1 with TRBJ1-3. CDR1 and CDR2 (germline): SGHRS, YFSETQ. The CDR3 length is 15 residues. CDR3 in amino acids: CASSLELGSGNTIYF. The full variable domain, rest sourced from reference TRBV5-1 and TRBJ1-3, is KAGVTQTPRYLIKTRGQQVTLSCSPISGHRSVSWYQQTPGQGLQFLFEYFSETQRNKGNFPGRFSGRQFSNSRSEMNVSTLELGDSALYLCASSLELGSGNTIYFGEGSWLTVV.

The chain has TRBV28 and TRBJ2-6; the D call from TCRdb, TRBD1, cannot be confirmed without DNA. Germline CDR1 reads MDHEN; CDR2 reads SYDVKM. The CDR3 is 17 amino acids. CDR3: CASSSTTRGAGANVLTF.

The chain carries TRBV6-2 or TRBV6-3 and TRBJ2-5; the D call of TRBD1 rests on TCRdb alone, since no DNA is present to check it. CDR1 MNHEY and CDR2 SVGEGT come from the germline V gene. CDR3 length: 13 amino acids. The CDR3 loop is CASSYRGWETQYF.

The chain recombines TRBV28 with TRBJ2-7; TCRdb's D call of TRBD1 is untestable without DNA. Germline CDR1 and CDR2: MDHEN and SYDVKM. The CDR3 has 15 amino acids. The CDR3 here is CASNVGQSYHYEQYF. The whole variable domain, remainder taken from reference TRBV28 and TRBJ2-7, is DVKVTQSSRYLVKRTGEKVFLECVQDMDHENMFWYRQDPGLGLRLIYFSYDVKMKEKGDIPEGYSVSREKKERFSLILESASTNQTSMYLCASNVGQSYHYEQYFGPGTRLTVT.

The V gene is TRBV20-1, the J gene TRBJ2-5; absent DNA, TCRdb's TRBD1 call cannot be checked. The length of the CDR3 is 13 residues. CDR1 is DFQATT, CDR2 SNEGSKA, per germline (reference sequence). The CDR3 protein is CSARDRQKETQYF.

The rearrangement joins TRBV5-5 to TRBJ2-2; with no DNA, the TCRdb D assignment of TRBD2 cannot be verified. Germline V CDR1 and CDR2: SGHKS, YYEKEE (reference sequence). The CDR3 is 16 amino acids. The CDR3 protein is CASSFPAGAWTGELFF.

This chain joins TRBV20-1 and TRBJ1-5; TCRdb returns TRBD1, unconfirmable since there is no DNA. Germline V gene sequence: CDR1 DFQATT, CDR2 SNEGSKA (reference sequence). There are 12 residues in the CDR3. Here the CDR3 reads CSAKTGGQPQHF.

The chain combines TRBV5-4 with TRBJ2-6; TCRdb reports TRBD1, a call that lacks DNA to check it against. The CDR3 has 19 residues. The germline CDR1 and CDR2 sequences are SGHNT and YYREEE (reference sequence). Here the CDR3 reads CASSLAGAGTSPGANVLTF.

The genes are TRBV4-3 and TRBJ1-4. CDR3 size: 18 residues. From germline, CDR1 is LGHNA and CDR2 YSLEER. Here the CDR3 reads CASSQASVIVGTNEKLFF.

The chain couples TRBV12-3 or TRBV12-4 to TRBJ2-1; TCRdb's D call, TRBD2, is unchecked because there is no DNA. The CDR3 contains 11 residues. The CDR3 loop is CASSSQRGMFF.

The chain employs TRBV7-2 and TRBJ1-4. Looked up from germline, CDR1 is SGHTA and CDR2 is FQGNSA. The CDR3 totals 13 residues. The CDR3 loop is CASSWNRDEKLFF.

This chain uses TRBV20-1 with TRBJ2-1. The CDR3 totals 16 residues. Germline lookup yields CDR1 DFQATT and CDR2 SNEGSKA (reference sequence). The CDR3 is CSARDLITGSFNEQFF.

The chain uses TRBV7-3 and TRBJ2-3; TCRdb designates TRBD1, a call that cannot be tested without DNA. Germline-derived CDR1 and CDR2 are SGHTA and FQGTGA. CDR3 length: 15 residues. CDR3 amino acids: CASSLTQGDTDTQYF.

The chain links TRBV5-1 to TRBJ2-1. The length of the CDR3 is 13 residues. Per the germline V gene, CDR1 is SGHRS and CDR2 is YFSETQ. CDR3 loop: CASSFGVLIEQFF.

The chain carries TRBV28 and TRBJ1-2; the D gene TCRdb calls, TRBD1, cannot be checked with no DNA. Germline values: CDR1 MDHEN, CDR2 SYDVKM. This CDR3 comprises 12 residues. The CDR3 sequence is CASKTGVYGYTF.

The V and J genes are TRBV5-1 and TRBJ2-3; no DNA is available, so the TRBD1 call from TCRdb remains unchecked. In germline, CDR1 is SGHRS, CDR2 YFSETQ. This CDR3 has 16 residues. This CDR3 is CASRPTTDAGTDTQYF.

The rearrangement links TRBV6-1 to TRBJ2-2; TCRdb proposes TRBD1, but this gene call is untestable without DNA. The germline V gene has CDR1 MNHNS and CDR2 SASEGT. CDR3 length: 15 residues. CDR3 protein: CASRTPGQHTGELFF.

The chain uses TRBV19 and TRBJ2-3; TCRdb's D call, TRBD1, is unchecked because there is no DNA. The CDR3 contains 15 residues. Germline CDR1 LNHDA, CDR2 SQIVND (reference sequence). CDR3 loop: CGSSMGGARVDTQYF. The variable domain in full, completed from reference TRBV19 and TRBJ2-3, reads DGGITQSPKYLFRKEGQNVTLSCEQNLNHDAMYWYRQDPGQGLRLIYYSQIVNDFQKGDIAEGYSVSREKKESFPLTVTSAQKNPTAFYLCGSSMGGARVDTQYFGPGTRLTVL.